One sample yielded the 15 T cell receptor beta chains listed below, sequenced in a study of blood T cell repertoires in COVID-19. Measured with immunoSEQ multiplex PCR; TCRdb has only the in-frame clones, and not every one. The sample yields 250,000 to 400,000 clones, around 87% seen once. Input material: peripheral blood. All receptors derive from a man over 45 with active or convalescent COVID-19.

The chain couples TRBV27 to TRBJ2-7; D not certain. Germline assignment: CDR1 MNHEY and CDR2 SMNVEV (reference sequence). Trimming removed 3 bases from V and 7 bases from J, with 22 bases in between. The CDR3 consists of 16 residues. The DNA for the CDR3 is TGTGCCAGCAGTTTGCGGTCGCGTACCCCGTGGTGGGAGCAGTACTTC. It yields the protein CASSLRSRTPWWEQYF.

This clone was detected a few times. This chain joins TRBV7-8 and TRBJ1-3; 9 positions agree with TRBD1. V was clipped by 5 bases and J by 0 bases; unmatched bases: 5. Germline V CDR1 and CDR2: SGHVS, FQNEAQ. The CDR3 is 16 amino acids. The CDR3 DNA reads TGTGCCAGCAGCGCCCGACAGGGGGACTCTGGAAACACCATATATTTT. Its translation: CASSARQGDSGNTIYF.

This clone appeared once. The chain has TRBV4-1 and TRBJ2-1, with 9 bases identical to TRBD1. From germline, CDR1 is MGHRA and CDR2 YSYEKL. V shed 1 base and J 4 bases; nucleotides not matched to a gene: 5. This CDR3 is 16 amino acids long. CDR3 protein: CASSQGGGQGYNEQFF. Here the CDR3 DNA reads TGCGCCAGCAGCCAAGGGGGTGGACAGGGGTACAATGAGCAGTTCTTC.

The CDR3 coding sequence is TGTGCCAGCAGCGTAGTCTCCGGGTCAGATACGCAGTATTTT. It encodes CASSVVSGSDTQYF. The chain is built from TRBV9 and TRBJ2-3; D ambiguous. The CDR3 has 14 residues. Germline loops: CDR1 SGDLS, CDR2 YYNGEE. Trimming left V 0 bases short and J 4 bases short, with 9 bases between.

The chain uses TRBV30 and TRBJ1-6; D possibly corresponds to TRBD1 (6 bases). The CDR3 runs 17 residues. V was cut by 0 bases and J by 3 bases, with 15 bases left in between. Germline V CDR1 and CDR2: GTSNPN, SVGIG (reference sequence). In nucleotides, the CDR3 is TGTGCCTGGAGTGTACAGGGTGTTAAGGACTATAATTCACCCCTCCACTTT. Translating gives CAWSVQGVKDYNSPLHF.

The chain carries TRBV28 and TRBJ1-2, with D hard to call. The CDR3 runs 15 residues. V was shortened by 7 bases and J by 2 bases, with 17 bases between the two germline ends. CDR1 and CDR2 (germline): MDHEN, SYDVKM. CDR3 sequence: CASTPGLAGNYGYTF. The CDR3 region has the DNA TGTGCCAGCACCCCAGGTCTCGCTGGGAACTATGGCTACACCTTC.

This clone showed up just a few times. The J gene is TRBJ2-3, the V gene TRBV5-4, with TRBD2 identical over 7 bases. Germline CDR1 SGHNT, CDR2 YYREEE (reference sequence). CDR3 length: 16 residues. Trimming at V came to 4 bases and at J to 6 bases, leaving 14 bases not matched to a gene. CDR3 DNA sequence: TGTGCCAGCAGCCCGGGGGGAGTCGGTCGGGGCGATACGCAGTATTTT. Protein: CASSPGGVGRGDTQYF.

On this clone: This sample also contains other DNA sequences that code for the same CDR3. CDR3 coding DNA: TGTGCCAGCAGTTACGGTCTAGCGGGGAGCACAGATACGCAGTATTTT. It is translated as CASSYGLAGSTDTQYF. The chain recombines TRBV6-2 or TRBV6-3 with TRBJ2-3; TRBD2 matches at 9 bases. V was clipped by 2 bases and J by 0 bases; unmatched bases: 3. Germline CDR1 reads MNHEY; CDR2 reads SVGEGT. The CDR3 is 16 amino acids.

The chain recombines TRBV28 with TRBJ1-2; 8 bases align to TRBD1. Germline V gene lookup returns CDR1 MDHEN and CDR2 SYDVKM. The CDR3 is 15 amino acids. V lost 4 bases, J lost 1 base, and 5 bases stayed unmatched. This CDR3 reads CASSSAGGFNYGYTF. The CDR3 DNA is TGTGCCAGCAGTTCAGCAGGGGGCTTTAACTATGGCTACACCTTC.

This clone has just one count. This sequence joins TRBV3-1 (or the pseudogene TRBV3-2) and TRBJ2-5, with 9 bases fitting TRBD2. The CDR3 runs 14 residues. Losses at the gene ends were 0 bases for V and 10 bases for J; bases not matched to a gene: 6. Germline V gene lookup returns CDR1 LGHDT and CDR2 YNNKEL (reference sequence). In DNA form, the CDR3 reads TGTGCCAGCAGCCAAGATTTGGGCGGGAGGGTCCAGTACTTC. This translates into CASSQDLGGRVQYF.

On this clone: The sample carries other DNA sequences with the same CDR3. This chain links TRBV3-1 (or the pseudogene TRBV3-2) with TRBJ1-1; the D is unclear. Germline CDR1 and CDR2: LGHDT and YNNKEL (reference sequence). This CDR3 is built from 14 residues. Between the trimmed V and J ends, which lost 1 base and 2 bases, there was a span of 8 bases. The CDR3: CASSQVGVNTEAFF. Here the CDR3 DNA reads TGTGCCAGCAGCCAAGTAGGAGTAAACACTGAAGCTTTCTTT.

The rearrangement uses TRBV19 and TRBJ1-2; tentatively, D is TRBD1 (5 bases). V dropped 2 bases and J dropped 1 base, with 11 bases sitting between them. The CDR3 consists of 15 residues. The V gene's germline CDR1 is LNHDA and CDR2 SQIVND (reference sequence). CDR3 region: CASSIIGQINYGYTF. The CDR3 DNA reads TGTGCCAGTAGTATAATAGGACAAATTAACTATGGCTACACCTTC.

The chain combines TRBV2 with TRBJ1-1; D is possibly TRBD1 (5 bases). V lost 7 bases to trimming and J lost 8 bases, with 11 bases between them. This CDR3 has 11 amino acids. Per germline, CDR1 SNHLY and CDR2 FYNNEI. CDR3 nucleotide sequence: TGTGCCAGCAACCTAGACAGAGAAGCTTTCTTT. Translation gives CASNLDREAFF.

The V gene is TRBV5-6, the J gene TRBJ1-2; D is perhaps TRBD1 (5 bases). V lost 6 bases to trimming and J lost 1 base, with 13 bases between them. CDR1 and CDR2 from the germline V gene are SGHDT and YYEEEE. This CDR3 region has 14 residues. The CDR3 here is CASTDSTGNYGYTF. The CDR3 DNA follows: TGTGCCAGCACCGACAGTACGGGTAACTATGGCTACACCTTC.

The chain links TRBV30 to TRBJ2-1; 7 nucleotides agree with TRBD2. CDR1 is GTSNPN and CDR2 is SVGIG in the germline V gene (reference sequence). This CDR3 comprises 17 residues. The V and J ends lost 2 bases and 2 bases, in that order; junction bases with no gene match: 12. CDR3 in DNA: TGTGCCTGGAGTACCCACAGTGGCGGGAGTACCTACAATGAGCAGTTCTTC. This codes for CAWSTHSGGSTYNEQFF.